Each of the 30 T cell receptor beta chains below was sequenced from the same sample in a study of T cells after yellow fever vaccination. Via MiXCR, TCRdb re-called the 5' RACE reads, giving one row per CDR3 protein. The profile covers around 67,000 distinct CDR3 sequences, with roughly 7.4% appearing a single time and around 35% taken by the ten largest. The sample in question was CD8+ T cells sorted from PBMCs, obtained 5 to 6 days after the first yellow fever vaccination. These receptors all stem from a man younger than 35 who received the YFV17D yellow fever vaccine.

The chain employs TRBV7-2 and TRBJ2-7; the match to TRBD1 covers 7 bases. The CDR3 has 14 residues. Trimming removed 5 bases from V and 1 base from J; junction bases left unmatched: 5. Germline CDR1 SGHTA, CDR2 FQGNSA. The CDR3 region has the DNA TGTGCCAGCAGCCCCCCAGGGGGTTCCTACGAGCAGTACTTC. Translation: CASSPPGGSYEQYF.

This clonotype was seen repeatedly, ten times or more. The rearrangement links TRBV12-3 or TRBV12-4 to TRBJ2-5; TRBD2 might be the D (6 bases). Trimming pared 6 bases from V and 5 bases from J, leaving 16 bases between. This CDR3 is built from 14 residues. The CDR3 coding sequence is TGTGCCAGCAGCACCCGTGGGGGGTGGGAGACCCAGTACTTC. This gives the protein CASSTRGGWETQYF.

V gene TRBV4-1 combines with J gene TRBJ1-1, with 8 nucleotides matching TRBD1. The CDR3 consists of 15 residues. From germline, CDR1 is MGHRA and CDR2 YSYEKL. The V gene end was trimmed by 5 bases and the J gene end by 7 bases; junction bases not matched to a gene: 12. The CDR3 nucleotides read TGCGCCAGCAGCGCGGACAGGGCTTTGTCGTATGAAGCTTTCTTT. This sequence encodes CASSADRALSYEAFF.

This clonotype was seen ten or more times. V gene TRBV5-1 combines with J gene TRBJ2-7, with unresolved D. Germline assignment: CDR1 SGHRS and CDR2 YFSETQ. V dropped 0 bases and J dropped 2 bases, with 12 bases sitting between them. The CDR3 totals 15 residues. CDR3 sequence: CASSLGLQDPYEQYF. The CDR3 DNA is TGCGCCAGCAGCTTGGGTCTGCAGGACCCCTACGAGCAGTACTTC.

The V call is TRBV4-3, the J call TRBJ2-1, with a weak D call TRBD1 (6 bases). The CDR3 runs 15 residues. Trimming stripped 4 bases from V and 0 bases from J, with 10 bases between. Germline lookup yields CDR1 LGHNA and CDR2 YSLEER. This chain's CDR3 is CASSPGTNSYNEQFF. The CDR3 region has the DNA TGCGCCAGCAGCCCCGGGACAAACTCCTACAATGAGCAGTTCTTC.

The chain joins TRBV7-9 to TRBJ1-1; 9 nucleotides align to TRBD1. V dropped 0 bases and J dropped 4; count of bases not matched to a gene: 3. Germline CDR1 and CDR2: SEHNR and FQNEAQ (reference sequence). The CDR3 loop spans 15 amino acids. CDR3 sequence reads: CASSLAGQGSTEAFF. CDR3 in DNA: TGTGCCAGCAGCTTAGCGGGACAGGGTTCCACTGAAGCTTTCTTT.

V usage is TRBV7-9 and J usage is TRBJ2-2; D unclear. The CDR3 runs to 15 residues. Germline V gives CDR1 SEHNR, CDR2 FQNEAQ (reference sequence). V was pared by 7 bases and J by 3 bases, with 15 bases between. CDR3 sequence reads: CASTHLVGYTGELFF. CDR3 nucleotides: TGTGCCAGCACCCACCTGGTGGGATACACCGGGGAGCTGTTTTTT.

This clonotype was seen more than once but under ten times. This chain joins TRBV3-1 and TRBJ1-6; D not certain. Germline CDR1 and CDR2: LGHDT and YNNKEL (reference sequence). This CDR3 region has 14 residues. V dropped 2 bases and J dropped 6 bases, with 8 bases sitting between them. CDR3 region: CASSQMTGNSPLHF. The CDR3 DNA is TGTGCCAGCAGCCAAATGACGGGTAATTCACCCCTCCACTTT.

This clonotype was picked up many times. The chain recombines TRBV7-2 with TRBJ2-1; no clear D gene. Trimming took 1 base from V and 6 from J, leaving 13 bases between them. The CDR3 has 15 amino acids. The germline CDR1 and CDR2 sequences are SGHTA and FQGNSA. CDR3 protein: CASSLDWGMGNEQFF. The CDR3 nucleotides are TGTGCCAGCAGCTTAGATTGGGGTATGGGCAATGAGCAGTTCTTC. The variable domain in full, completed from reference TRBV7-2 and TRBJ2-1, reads GAGVSQSPSNKVTEKGKDVELRCDPISGHTALYWYRQSLGQGLEFLIYFQGNSAPDKSGLPSDRFSAERTGGSVSTLTIQRTQQEDSAVYLCASSLDWGMGNEQFFGPGTRLTVL.

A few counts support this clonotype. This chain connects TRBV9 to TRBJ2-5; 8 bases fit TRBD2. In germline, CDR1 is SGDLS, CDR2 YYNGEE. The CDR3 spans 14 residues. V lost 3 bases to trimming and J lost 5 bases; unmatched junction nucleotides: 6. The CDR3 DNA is TGTGCCAGCAGCGAATTTAGCGGGGCTGAGACCCAGTACTTC. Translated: CASSEFSGAETQYF.

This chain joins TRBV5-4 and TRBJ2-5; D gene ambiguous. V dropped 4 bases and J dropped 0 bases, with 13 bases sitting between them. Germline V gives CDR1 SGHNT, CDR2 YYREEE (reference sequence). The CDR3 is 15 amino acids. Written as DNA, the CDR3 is TGTGCCAGCAGCAGCTCCTTGGCGGACCAAGAGACCCAGTACTTC. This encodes CASSSSLADQETQYF.

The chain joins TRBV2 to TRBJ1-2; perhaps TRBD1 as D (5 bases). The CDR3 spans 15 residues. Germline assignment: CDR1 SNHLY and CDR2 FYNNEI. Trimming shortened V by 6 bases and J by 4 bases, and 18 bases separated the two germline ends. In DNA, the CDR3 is TGTGCCAGCAGAAAAGCTTCAGGGTTGAGCTATGGCTACACCTTC. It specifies CASRKASGLSYGYTF. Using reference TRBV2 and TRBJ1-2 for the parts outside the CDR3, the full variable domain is EPEVTQTPSHQVTQMGQEVILRCVPISNHLYFYWYRQILGQKVEFLVSFYNNEISEKSEIFDDQFSVERPDGSNFTLKIRSTKLEDSAMYFCASRKASGLSYGYTFGSGTRLTVV.

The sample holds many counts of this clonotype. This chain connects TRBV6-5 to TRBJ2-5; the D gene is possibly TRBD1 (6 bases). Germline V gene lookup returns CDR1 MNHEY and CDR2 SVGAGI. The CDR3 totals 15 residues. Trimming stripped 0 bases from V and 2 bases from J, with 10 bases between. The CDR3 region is CASSYSIGGQETQYF. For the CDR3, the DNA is TGTGCCAGCAGTTACTCGATAGGGGGACAAGAGACCCAGTACTTC.

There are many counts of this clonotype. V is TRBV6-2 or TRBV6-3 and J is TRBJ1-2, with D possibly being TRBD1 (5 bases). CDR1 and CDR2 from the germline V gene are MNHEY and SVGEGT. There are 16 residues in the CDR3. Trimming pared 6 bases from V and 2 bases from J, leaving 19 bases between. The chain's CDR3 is CASSLGEPTFNYGYTF. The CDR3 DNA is TGTGCCAGCAGCCTGGGGGAGCCGACGTTCAACTATGGCTACACCTTC.

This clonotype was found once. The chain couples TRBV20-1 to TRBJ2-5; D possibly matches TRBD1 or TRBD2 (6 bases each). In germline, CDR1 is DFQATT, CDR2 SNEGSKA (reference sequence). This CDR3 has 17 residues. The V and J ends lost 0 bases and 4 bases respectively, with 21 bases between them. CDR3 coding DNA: TGCAGTGCTAGAGATCGGGAGCTAGCGTGGGGGCGAGAGACCCAGTACTTC. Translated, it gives CSARDRELAWGRETQYF.

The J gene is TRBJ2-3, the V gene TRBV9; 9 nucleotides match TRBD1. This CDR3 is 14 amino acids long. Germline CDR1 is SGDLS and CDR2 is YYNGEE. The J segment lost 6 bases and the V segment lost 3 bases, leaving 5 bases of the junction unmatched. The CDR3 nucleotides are TGTGCCAGCAGCGAGGGACAGGGTTGGGATACGCAGTATTTT. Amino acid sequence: CASSEGQGWDTQYF.

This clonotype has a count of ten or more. The CDR3 DNA is TGTGCCAGCAGCCCTGGACTAGAGTCATGGACAGATACGCAGTATTTT. Translating it yields CASSPGLESWTDTQYF. The chain carries TRBV11-2 and TRBJ2-3, with 7 bases fitting TRBD2. The length of the CDR3 is 16 residues. Germline assignment: CDR1 SGHAT and CDR2 FQNNGV. V gave up 5 bases and J gave up 3 bases; unmatched junction bases: 11.

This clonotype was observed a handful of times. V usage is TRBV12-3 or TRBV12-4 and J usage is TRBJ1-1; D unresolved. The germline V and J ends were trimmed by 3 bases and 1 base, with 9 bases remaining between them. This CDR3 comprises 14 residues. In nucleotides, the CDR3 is TGTGCCAGCAGTTTCCCAGGATCGAACACTGAAGCTTTCTTT. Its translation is CASSFPGSNTEAFF.

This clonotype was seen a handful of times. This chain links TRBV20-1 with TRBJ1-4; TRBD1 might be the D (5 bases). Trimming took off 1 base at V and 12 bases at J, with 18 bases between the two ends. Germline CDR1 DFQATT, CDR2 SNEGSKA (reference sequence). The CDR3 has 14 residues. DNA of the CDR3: TGCAGTGCTAGAGGGGGGAGGCCCAAATACCAACTGTTTTTT. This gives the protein CSARGGRPKYQLFF.

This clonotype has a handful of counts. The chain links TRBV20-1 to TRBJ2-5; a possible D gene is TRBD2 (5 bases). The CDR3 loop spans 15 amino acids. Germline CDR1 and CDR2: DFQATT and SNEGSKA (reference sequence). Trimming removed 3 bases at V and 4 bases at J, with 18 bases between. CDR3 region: CSARPRMRAGETQYF. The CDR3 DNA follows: TGCAGTGCTAGGCCCCGGATGAGGGCCGGAGAGACCCAGTACTTC.

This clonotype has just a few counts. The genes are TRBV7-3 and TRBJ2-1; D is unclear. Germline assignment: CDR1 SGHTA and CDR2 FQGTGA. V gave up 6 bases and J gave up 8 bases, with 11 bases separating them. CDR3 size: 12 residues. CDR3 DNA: TGTGCCAGCAGTCTCAGTGGGGATGAGCAGTTCTTC. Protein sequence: CASSLSGDEQFF.

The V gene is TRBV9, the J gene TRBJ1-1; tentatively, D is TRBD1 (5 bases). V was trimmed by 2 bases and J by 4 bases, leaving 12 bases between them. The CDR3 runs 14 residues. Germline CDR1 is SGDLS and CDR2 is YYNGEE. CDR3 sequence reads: CASSVGGGATEAFF. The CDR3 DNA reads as TGTGCCAGCAGCGTGGGGGGGGGTGCCACTGAAGCTTTCTTT.

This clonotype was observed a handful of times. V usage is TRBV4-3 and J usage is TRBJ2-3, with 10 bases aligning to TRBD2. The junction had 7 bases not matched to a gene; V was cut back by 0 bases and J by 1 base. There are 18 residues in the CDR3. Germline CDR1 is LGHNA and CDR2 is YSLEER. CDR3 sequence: CASSQDRLAGTRTDTQYF. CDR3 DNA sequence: TGCGCCAGCAGCCAAGATCGACTAGCGGGCACCCGCACAGATACGCAGTATTTT.

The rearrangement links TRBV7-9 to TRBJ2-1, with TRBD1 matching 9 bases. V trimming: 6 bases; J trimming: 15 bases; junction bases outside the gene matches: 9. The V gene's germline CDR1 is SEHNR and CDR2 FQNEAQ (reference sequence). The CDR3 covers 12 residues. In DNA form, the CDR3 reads TGTGCCAGCAGTCCCCGGGACAGGGAGGGGTTCTTC. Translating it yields CASSPRDREGFF.

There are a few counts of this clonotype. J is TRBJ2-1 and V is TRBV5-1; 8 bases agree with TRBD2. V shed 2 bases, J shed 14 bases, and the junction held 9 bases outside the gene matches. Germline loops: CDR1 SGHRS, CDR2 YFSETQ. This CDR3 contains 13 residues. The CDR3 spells CASSFRGAGDEFF. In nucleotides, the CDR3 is TGCGCCAGCAGCTTTCGAGGAGCGGGGGATGAGTTCTTC.

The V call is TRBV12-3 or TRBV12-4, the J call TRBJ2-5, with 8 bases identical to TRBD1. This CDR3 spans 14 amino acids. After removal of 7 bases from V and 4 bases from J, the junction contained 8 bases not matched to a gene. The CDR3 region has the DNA TGTGCCAGCATCGTAGACAGGGGAACAGAGACCCAGTACTTC. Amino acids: CASIVDRGTETQYF.

The CDR3 coding sequence is TGTGCCAGCAGCTTAACGGGACTAGATGGCTACACCTTC. Translated, it gives CASSLTGLDGYTF. The V and J genes are TRBV9 and TRBJ1-2; possibly TRBD1 for D (5 bases). The CDR3 runs to 13 residues. The V end lost 4 bases, the J end lost 6 bases, and 13 bases lay between the germline ends. Germline V gene lookup returns CDR1 SGDLS and CDR2 YYNGEE.

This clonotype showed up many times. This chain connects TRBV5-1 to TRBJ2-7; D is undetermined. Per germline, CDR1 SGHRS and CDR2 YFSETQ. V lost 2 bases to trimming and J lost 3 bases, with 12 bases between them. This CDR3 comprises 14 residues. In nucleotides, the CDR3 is TGCGCCAGCAGCTTCCTAGGAACAAACTACGAGCAGTACTTC. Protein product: CASSFLGTNYEQYF.

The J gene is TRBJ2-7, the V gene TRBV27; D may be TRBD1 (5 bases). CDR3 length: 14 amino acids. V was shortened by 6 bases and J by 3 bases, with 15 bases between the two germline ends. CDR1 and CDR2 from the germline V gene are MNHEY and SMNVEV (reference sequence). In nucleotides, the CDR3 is TGTGCCAGCAGCGACAGCGACCACTTCTACGAGCAGTACTTC. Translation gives CASSDSDHFYEQYF.

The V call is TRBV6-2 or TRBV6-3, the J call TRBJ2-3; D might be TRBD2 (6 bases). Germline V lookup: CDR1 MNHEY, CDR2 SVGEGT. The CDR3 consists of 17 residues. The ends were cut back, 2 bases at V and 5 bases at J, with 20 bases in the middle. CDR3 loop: CASSYGEVRLGRDTQYF. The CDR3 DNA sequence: TGTGCCAGCAGTTACGGTGAGGTGAGACTAGGGCGAGATACGCAGTATTTT.